These T cell receptor beta chains were read from a single sample in a study of cytomegalovirus exposure and HLA in healthy donors. Clones were sequenced by immunoSEQ multiplex PCR, and TCRdb holds only the in-frame ones, with some missing. The data show 95,000 to 100,000 clones, around four fifths seen once. The material sequenced was PBMCs. These receptors all come from a man between 40 and 49 years old in good health and CMV-seronegative. Both conserved end residues are part of each CDR3. The D gene is left open where the match is weak. Clone size appears in some rows only: once, few, many, or a class for an expanded clone.

J: TRBJ2-3; size: NA; D: NA; V: TRBV15; DNA: TGTGCCACCAGCAGAGGAGACGGAGCTAGCACAGATACGCAGTATTTT; CDR3: CATSRGDGASTDTQYF
J: TRBJ2-3; size: NA; D: TRBD1; V: TRBV19; DNA: TGTGCCAGTAGTATTGGCAGGGGGCAAGATACGCAGTATTTT; CDR3: CASSIGRGQDTQYF
J: TRBJ1-1; size: NA; D: NA; V: TRBV14; DNA: TGTGCCAGCAGCCAAGGTAGTGTGTGGGCAGGGGCTGAAGCTTTCTTT; CDR3: CASSQGSVWAGAEAFF
J: TRBJ1-6; size: NA; D: NA; V: TRBV7-2; DNA: TGTGCCAGCTGTAGGGACTCCTATAATTCCCCCCTCCACTTT; CDR3: CASCRDSYNSPLHF
J: TRBJ1-1; size: once; D: NA; V: TRBV15; DNA: TGTGCCACCAGCAGAGATATTCTGAACACTGAAGCTTTCTTT; CDR3: CATSRDILNTEAFF
J: TRBJ2-1; size: NA; D: NA; V: TRBV7-9; DNA: TGTGCCAGCAGCTTAGAGCCCTCGAGTTATGAGCAGTTCTTC; CDR3: CASSLEPSSYEQFF
J: TRBJ1-2; size: NA; D: NA; V: TRBV4-1; DNA: TGCGCCAGCAGCCAAGGGCCCTCCGCCAGCTATGGCTACACCTTC; CDR3: CASSQGPSASYGYTF
J: TRBJ2-1; size: once; D: NA; V: TRBV7-9; DNA: TGTGCCAGCACACGAGGCCCCAATGAGCAGTTCTTC; CDR3: CASTRGPNEQFF
J: TRBJ1-1; size: NA; D: NA; V: TRBV10-3; DNA: TGTGCCATCAGTGAGTCACAATTGGCTGCGAACACTGAAGCTTTCTTT; CDR3: CAISESQLAANTEAFF
J: TRBJ2-1; size: NA; D: TRBD1; V: TRBV11-3; DNA: TGTGCCAGCAGCGCCGGGCAGGGGGCGCGCAATGAGCAGTTCTTC; CDR3: CASSAGQGARNEQFF
J: TRBJ2-1; size: NA; D: TRBD2; V: TRBV11-2; DNA: TGTGCCAGCAGCCCGACCTTAGCGGGGGTTTACAATGAGCAGTTCTTC; CDR3: CASSPTLAGVYNEQFF
J: TRBJ1-1; size: few; D: NA; V: TRBV6-5; DNA: TGTGCCAGCAGTTACGGCGGGGGGACGAACACTGAAGCTTTCTTT; CDR3: CASSYGGGTNTEAFF
J: TRBJ1-2; size: NA; D: NA; V: TRBV19; DNA: TGTGCCAGTAGTATAGGCGGTCAGGGGAGTGGCTACACCTTC; CDR3: CASSIGGQGSGYTF
J: TRBJ1-2; size: NA; D: NA; V: TRBV19; DNA: TGTGCCAGTACAGCTAACTATGGCTACACCTTC; CDR3: CASTANYGYTF
J: TRBJ1-6; size: NA; D: TRBD1; V: TRBV7-2; DNA: TGTGCCAGCAGCCTGTGGGACAGGGCCGGTTCACCCCTCCACTTT; CDR3: CASSLWDRAGSPLHF
J: TRBJ1-1; size: NA; D: NA; V: TRBV4-1; DNA: TGCGCCAGCAGCCAAGAGAGAATGAACACTGAAGCTTTCTTT; CDR3: CASSQERMNTEAFF
J: TRBJ2-5; size: NA; D: NA; V: TRBV7-2; DNA: TGTGCCAGCAGCCCGGGCCCCACTAGCTATCAGACCCAGTACTTC; CDR3: CASSPGPTSYQTQYF
J: TRBJ1-3; size: NA; D: NA; V: TRBV18; DNA: TGTGCCAGCTCACCAGGCGGCGGAGGAACTGGAAACACCATATATTTT; CDR3: CASSPGGGGTGNTIYF